This TCR beta chain was sequenced in a study of beta chain features in type 1 diabetes. Across the study: When patients were set against healthy donors, age, gender and cell yields were similar. Notes on the study in general: Among type 1 diabetes patients, VDJ junctions had fewer insertions and more deletions. PCR, the amplification step, might favor shorter templates, equally in patients and controls. When Type 1 diabetes patients were examined, their TCRB CDR3s proved moderately but significantly shorter in all four CD4+ subsets.

Sequencing targeted expressed TCRB transcripts, as all isolated RNA had been reverse transcribed. Here immunoSEQ multiplex PCR was the method, and the copy in TCRdb shows in-frame clones only, minus some. The sample lists about 650,000 clones, roughly 12% occurring once. Only a few counts were recorded for this clone. Antigen specificity is unknown. In germline, CDR1 is SGHAT, CDR2 FQNNGV. Trimming took 1 base from V and 1 from J, leaving 15 bases between them. The CDR3 is 17 residues long. Sampling consisted of one heparinised blood draw per donor, averaging around 100 mL. The chain is built from TRBV11-2 and TRBJ2-3; D is possibly TRBD1 or TRBD2 (5 bases each). Sequencing input: naive CD4+ T cells from blood. The receptor was derived from a man in his thirties or forties with type 1 diabetes. CDR3 DNA: TGTGCCAGCAGCTTAGCCCCTCCTCCGGGGCGCACAGATACGCAGTATTTT. Amino acids: CASSLAPPPGRTDTQYF.